These 30 T cell receptor beta chains were all obtained from the same sample, sequenced in a study of T cell responses to AZD1222 COVID-19 vaccine. Using immunoSEQ multiplex PCR, the repertoire was profiled, and TCRdb retains in-frame clones only, with some absent. The data show some 90,000 clones, approximately 90% seen once. This material consisted of peripheral blood, taken on day 0 of AZD1222 vaccination. These receptor sequences come from an adult in good health.

The rearrangement links TRBV7-8 to TRBJ1-4, with a possible D match to TRBD1 (6 bases). The germline gives CDR1 SGHVS, CDR2 FQNEAQ. This CDR3 region has 14 residues. Trimming cost V 2 bases and J 8 bases, with 12 bases left between them. The CDR3 coding sequence is TGTGCCAGCAGCTTACCGGACAGACGGGAAAAACTGTTTTTT. Its protein product is CASSLPDRREKLFF.

This chain's CDR3 is CASSYSRPDSHQPQHF. In nucleotides, the CDR3 is TGTGCCAGCAGTTACTCCAGGCCAGACTCTCATCAGCCCCAGCATTTT. This chain joins TRBV6-5 and TRBJ1-5; D is uncertain. In germline, CDR1 is MNHEY, CDR2 SVGAGI. V lost 0 bases and J 5 bases, leaving 14 bases between the germline ends. There are 16 residues in the CDR3.

This chain uses TRBV12-5 with TRBJ2-5; D call uncertain. The germline CDR1 and CDR2 sequences are LGHNT and FRNRAP. V shed 0 bases and J shed 10 bases, with 15 bases lying between them. The length of the CDR3 is 14 residues. In DNA, the CDR3 is TGTGCTAGTGGTTTGGTCACCCCCCGAGGAGTCCAGTACTTC. Translating gives CASGLVTPRGVQYF.

The V gene is TRBV18, the J gene TRBJ2-7; D may be TRBD2 (5 bases). This CDR3 has 16 residues. The germline V gene encodes CDR1 KGHSH and CDR2 LQKENI. V gave up 3 bases and J gave up 0 bases, with 15 bases separating them. CDR3 sequence reads: CASSPSRGIVSYEQYF. The CDR3 DNA is TGTGCCAGCTCACCTAGCCGGGGAATCGTCTCCTACGAGCAGTACTTC.

V and J are TRBV3-1 (or the pseudogene TRBV3-2) and TRBJ2-3; D may be TRBD2 (5 bases). Per germline, CDR1 LGHDT and CDR2 YNNKEL (reference sequence). V lost 2 bases and J lost 6, with 21 bases in between. CDR3 length equals 17 residues. This CDR3 reads CASSQSWTADYRDTQYF. In DNA, the CDR3 is TGTGCCAGCAGCCAAAGCTGGACTGCAGATTACCGGGATACGCAGTATTTT.

The genes are TRBV3-1 (or the pseudogene TRBV3-2) and TRBJ2-7; TRBD1 agrees at 7 bases. CDR3 size: 14 residues. In germline, CDR1 is LGHDT, CDR2 YNNKEL (reference sequence). After removal of 6 bases from V and 4 bases from J, the junction contained 9 bases not matched to a gene. The CDR3 region has the DNA TGTGCCAGCAGTAGACAGGGATCGGTATACGAGCAGTACTTC. It codes for CASSRQGSVYEQYF.

The chain is built from TRBV25-1 and TRBJ2-3; D not certain. This CDR3 comprises 14 residues. Trimming pared 4 bases from V and 2 bases from J, leaving 10 bases between. CDR1 is MGHDK and CDR2 is SYGVNS in the germline V gene. The CDR3: CASSGGPSTDTQYF. The CDR3 DNA sequence: TGTGCCAGCAGTGGGGGTCCGTCCACAGATACGCAGTATTTT.

The rearrangement links TRBV19 to TRBJ2-3; a weak D match, TRBD2 (6 bases). Trimming took 7 bases from V and 0 from J, leaving 17 bases between them. CDR3 length equals 16 residues. Per germline, CDR1 LNHDA and CDR2 SQIVND (reference sequence). CDR3 protein: CASNLGRQESTDTQYF. The CDR3 DNA follows: TGTGCCAGTAACTTAGGGAGGCAGGAGAGCACAGATACGCAGTATTTT.

The CDR3 protein is CASSELGRLDTEAFF. CDR3 bases: TGTGCCAGCAGTGAACTAGGTCGGTTGGACACTGAAGCTTTCTTT. The chain is built from TRBV25-1 and TRBJ1-1; D gene uncertain. Trimming left V 2 bases short and J 3 bases short, with 13 bases between. Per the germline V gene, CDR1 is MGHDK and CDR2 is SYGVNS. The CDR3 is made up of 15 amino acids.

V is TRBV7-8 and J is TRBJ1-6; weak D call: TRBD1 (6 bases). Looked up from germline, CDR1 is SGHVS and CDR2 is FQNEAQ. V lost 5 bases and J lost 14, with 22 bases in between. This CDR3 comprises 15 residues. CDR3 region: CASSQTTGILWALHF. The CDR3 DNA reads as TGTGCCAGCAGCCAGACCACAGGGATCTTGTGGGCCCTCCACTTT.

The chain has TRBV5-1 and TRBJ1-1; D gene uncertain. The germline V gene has CDR1 SGHRS and CDR2 YFSETQ. This CDR3 contains 14 residues. Trimming stripped 0 bases from V and 0 bases from J, with 6 bases between. CDR3 region: CASSLAAMNTEAFF. The CDR3 coding sequence is TGCGCCAGCAGCTTGGCCGCAATGAACACTGAAGCTTTCTTT.

This clone has a single count. The rearrangement uses TRBV10-3 and TRBJ1-3; D ambiguous. The length of the CDR3 is 12 residues. The V and J ends lost 3 bases and 4 bases respectively, with 4 bases between them. CDR1 is ENHRY and CDR2 is SYGVKD in the germline V gene. The CDR3 is CAISERGNTIYF. The CDR3 coding sequence is TGTGCCATCAGTGAAAGGGGAAACACCATATATTTT.

The chain links TRBV30 to TRBJ1-5, with a weak D call TRBD1 (6 bases). The germline CDR1 and CDR2 sequences are GTSNPN and SVGIG (reference sequence). V dropped 1 base and J dropped 2 bases, with 12 bases sitting between them. CDR3 length: 15 amino acids. CDR3 sequence reads: CAWSAGGTGNQPQHF. CDR3 DNA sequence: TGTGCCTGGAGTGCCGGGGGCACCGGCAATCAGCCCCAGCATTTT.

This chain joins TRBV6-5 and TRBJ2-1; D is unresolved. The CDR3 is 14 amino acids. In germline, CDR1 is MNHEY, CDR2 SVGAGI. The V end lost 8 bases, the J end lost 8 bases, and 19 bases lay between the germline ends. In DNA form, the CDR3 reads TGTGCCAGCCGTCCGTGGGAAGATAAGGATGAGCAGTTCTTC. Its protein product is CASRPWEDKDEQFF.

This clone has just one count. The chain is built from TRBV4-3 and TRBJ1-1; D not resolved. This CDR3 has 14 residues. Germline assignment: CDR1 LGHNA and CDR2 YSLEER. The ends were cut back, 3 bases at V and 0 bases at J, with 8 bases in the middle. The CDR3 DNA sequence: TGCGCCAGCAGCCAGGGGAGTTTGAACACTGAAGCTTTCTTT. It specifies CASSQGSLNTEAFF.

The table lists this clone with a few counts. V usage is TRBV10-3 and J usage is TRBJ2-3; D is unclear. CDR1 and CDR2 from the germline V gene are ENHRY and SYGVKD. The CDR3 contains 14 residues. The V end lost 4 bases, the J end lost 0 bases, and 8 bases lay between the germline ends. The CDR3 DNA is TGTGCCATCAGTGGACTCTCTAGCACAGATACGCAGTATTTT. This gives the protein CAISGLSSTDTQYF.

This clone is medium-sized (0.01 to 0.1%) in the sample. The CDR3 here is CASSTTHGLAGVRSEQFF. In DNA, the CDR3 is TGTGCCAGCAGTACTACGCACGGACTAGCGGGAGTTCGAAGTGAGCAGTTCTTC. The chain carries TRBV2 and TRBJ2-1; 13 bases align to TRBD2. CDR1 and CDR2 from the germline V gene are SNHLY and FYNNEI. The J segment lost 9 bases and the V segment lost 5 bases, leaving 16 bases of the junction unmatched. The CDR3 sequence is 18 residues long.

This chain uses TRBV11-2 with TRBJ1-2; D gene uncertain. This CDR3 comprises 11 residues. V was cut by 5 bases and J by 1 base, with 2 bases left in between. Looked up from germline, CDR1 is SGHAT and CDR2 is FQNNGV. The CDR3: CASSLNYGYTF. The DNA for the CDR3 is TGTGCCAGCAGCCTTAACTATGGCTACACCTTC.

This chain connects TRBV12-3 or TRBV12-4 to TRBJ1-1; D remains ambiguous. The CDR3 spans 13 residues. Trimming took 3 bases from V and 0 from J, leaving 5 bases between them. The CDR3 reads CASSLGMNTEAFF. The CDR3 nucleotides read TGTGCCAGCAGTTTGGGGATGAACACTGAAGCTTTCTTT.

This clone appeared a single time. The V call is TRBV19, the J call TRBJ1-6, with D perhaps TRBD1 (5 bases). Between the trimmed V and J ends, which lost 6 bases and 4 bases, there was a span of 19 bases. CDR1 LNHDA and CDR2 SQIVND come from the germline V gene (reference sequence). This CDR3 spans 17 amino acids. This CDR3 reads CASSLPAGRGYNSPLHF. The DNA for the CDR3 is TGTGCCAGTAGCCTACCGGCGGGGCGGGGATATAATTCACCCCTCCACTTT.

The chain carries TRBV5-1 and TRBJ1-4; no clear D gene. V was cut by 0 bases and J by 1 base, with 7 bases left in between. In germline, CDR1 is SGHRS, CDR2 YFSETQ. This CDR3 is built from 15 residues. The CDR3 sequence is CASSLVMGTNEKLFF. The CDR3 region has the DNA TGCGCCAGCAGCTTGGTAATGGGAACTAATGAAAAACTGTTTTTT. Combining the CDR3 with reference TRBV5-1 and TRBJ1-4 gives the whole variable domain KAGVTQTPRYLIKTRGQQVTLSCSPISGHRSVSWYQQTPGQGLQFLFEYFSETQRNKGNFPGRFSGRQFSNSRSEMNVSTLELGDSALYLCASSLVMGTNEKLFFGSGTQLSVL.

The chain has TRBV7-8 and TRBJ1-2; D unclear. Trimming cost V 1 base and J 1 base, with 16 bases left between them. This CDR3 has 17 residues. Germline assignment: CDR1 SGHVS and CDR2 FQNEAQ. The CDR3 spells CASSLESYRMINYGYTF. In nucleotides, the CDR3 is TGTGCCAGCAGCTTAGAGAGCTACCGGATGATTAACTATGGCTACACCTTC.

The rearrangement uses TRBV7-2 and TRBJ1-6; 9 bases are shared with TRBD1. J gave up 9 bases and V 7 bases, and 13 bases lay outside the gene matches. This CDR3 has 16 residues. CDR1 and CDR2 from the germline V gene are SGHTA and FQGNSA. The CDR3 loop reads CASTFSGTGRGSPLHF. DNA of the CDR3: TGTGCCAGCACCTTTTCCGGGACAGGGCGGGGTTCACCCCTCCACTTT.

The chain combines TRBV27 with TRBJ2-1; D may correspond to TRBD1 or TRBD2 (5 bases each). V lost 6 bases and J 4 bases, leaving 16 bases between the germline ends. From germline, CDR1 is MNHEY and CDR2 SMNVEV (reference sequence). The CDR3 totals 15 residues. The CDR3 region is CASSLGVPGYNEQFF. The CDR3 nucleotides read TGTGCCAGCAGCTTGGGGGTCCCGGGGTACAATGAGCAGTTCTTC.

The V gene is TRBV5-6, the J gene TRBJ2-1; tentatively, D is TRBD1 (5 bases). CDR1 SGHDT and CDR2 YYEEEE come from the germline V gene. V was shortened by 0 bases and J by 0 bases, with 10 bases between the two germline ends. The CDR3 spans 16 residues. CDR3 in amino acids: CASSLVRQSSYNEQFF. CDR3 coding DNA: TGTGCCAGCAGCTTGGTTCGACAGAGCTCCTACAATGAGCAGTTCTTC.

This rearrangement joins TRBV18 to TRBJ2-1, with TRBD2 as a possible D gene (6 bases). V lost 0 bases, J lost 0 bases, and 18 bases lay in between. Germline CDR1 and CDR2: KGHSH and LQKENI. This CDR3 region has 19 residues. Written as DNA, the CDR3 is TGTGCCAGCTCACCACCAACAGTTAAATCGGGAGACTCCTACAATGAGCAGTTCTTC. It translates to CASSPPTVKSGDSYNEQFF.

The gene calls are TRBV6-5 and TRBJ1-5, with TRBD1 as a possible D gene (6 bases). This CDR3 contains 16 residues. The germline V gene has CDR1 MNHEY and CDR2 SVGAGI. V lost 3 bases to trimming and J lost 2 bases, with 14 bases between them. The CDR3 loop is CASSYSGGAGNQPQHF. DNA for the CDR3: TGTGCCAGCAGTTATTCTGGGGGGGCTGGCAATCAGCCCCAGCATTTT.

The rearrangement uses TRBV19 and TRBJ1-1, with D tentatively TRBD1 (6 bases). Germline values: CDR1 LNHDA, CDR2 SQIVND (reference sequence). Between the trimmed V and J ends, which lost 4 bases and 7 bases, there was a span of 16 bases. This CDR3 contains 14 residues. CDR3 sequence: CASSREQGFGEAFF. The CDR3 coding sequence is TGTGCCAGTAGTAGAGAACAGGGTTTTGGTGAAGCTTTCTTT.

The chain employs TRBV19 and TRBJ2-6; D perhaps matches TRBD1 (6 bases). With 6 bases removed from V and 4 bases from J, the gap between germline ends came to 10 bases. Germline V lookup: CDR1 LNHDA, CDR2 SQIVND (reference sequence). The CDR3 contains 14 residues. CDR3 protein: CASRQGSGANVLTF. The DNA for the CDR3 is TGTGCCAGTAGGCAGGGGAGCGGGGCCAACGTCCTGACTTTC.

This rearrangement joins TRBV7-2 to TRBJ1-4; maybe TRBD1 (5 bases). Deletions cut 3 bases from V and 0 bases from J, with 11 bases between. The germline V gene encodes CDR1 SGHTA and CDR2 FQGNSA. CDR3 length: 16 amino acids. CDR3 DNA: TGTGCCAGCAGCTTGACGGGGCAGGCAACTAATGAAAAACTGTTTTTT. This codes for CASSLTGQATNEKLFF.